The 17 T cell receptor beta chains reported below all come from one sample, sequenced in a study of identical twins. Via MiXCR, TCRdb re-called the 5' RACE reads, giving one row per CDR3 protein. This sample yields 200,000 to 250,000 distinct CDR3 sequences, of which about 11% are seen a single time; 8% to 10% belongs to the top ten. Specimen: memory T cells sorted from blood. Receptors originate from a man between 45 and 60 years old in good health.

This clonotype was detected a few times. The chain joins TRBV10-3 to TRBJ2-1; 9 bases fit TRBD1. Germline CDR1 is ENHRY and CDR2 is SYGVKD. The CDR3 has 20 amino acids. V gave up 2 bases and J gave up 7 bases; unmatched junction bases: 21. The CDR3 region has the DNA TGTGCCATCAGTGAGACGGGACAGGGTATATCGGAGCGGGGTCGGAATGAGCAGTTCTTC. This gives the protein CAISETGQGISERGRNEQFF.

Only a few counts were recorded for this clonotype. The CDR3 region has the DNA TGTGCCAGCAGTTCTTTCAGGGGGGCCTACAACTATGGCTACACCTTC. Translating it yields CASSSFRGAYNYGYTF. The J gene is TRBJ1-2, the V gene TRBV6-2 or TRBV6-3, with 7 bases aligning to TRBD1. The J segment lost 2 bases and the V segment lost 4 bases, leaving 10 bases of the junction unmatched. This CDR3 region has 16 residues. The V gene's germline CDR1 is MNHEY and CDR2 SVGEGT.

This clonotype was detected many times. This rearrangement joins TRBV5-1 to TRBJ2-3, with D unclear. This CDR3 is 13 amino acids long. Germline V lookup: CDR1 SGHRS, CDR2 YFSETQ. Trimming cost V 9 bases and J 2 bases, with 13 bases left between them. The CDR3 DNA is TGCGCCACCAGGAGTAGTGACACAGATACGCAGTATTTT. Translation gives CATRSSDTDTQYF.

This clonotype was seen a handful of times. This CDR3 reads CASSPLDEQFF. The DNA of the CDR3 is TGTGCCAGCAGTCCATTAGATGAGCAGTTCTTC. J is TRBJ2-1 and V is TRBV12-3 or TRBV12-4; D unresolved. The CDR3 sequence is 11 residues long. V lost 5 bases and J 8 bases, leaving 7 bases between the germline ends.

This clonotype has just a few counts. The V gene is TRBV10-3, the J gene TRBJ2-1; D tentatively reads TRBD1 or TRBD2 (6 bases each). V lost 3 bases and J lost 2, with 17 bases in between. Germline CDR1 and CDR2: ENHRY and SYGVKD. CDR3 length equals 17 residues. CDR3 sequence reads: CAISEQGMGGPYNEQFF. CDR3 bases: TGTGCCATCAGTGAACAGGGTATGGGAGGCCCCTACAATGAGCAGTTCTTC.

This clonotype was seen many times. The chain recombines TRBV5-1 with TRBJ1-2; D is perhaps TRBD1 (6 bases). This CDR3 spans 15 amino acids. CDR1 is SGHRS and CDR2 is YFSETQ in the germline V gene. V lost 0 bases to trimming and J lost 3 bases, with 12 bases between them. This CDR3 is CASSLEAGADYGYTF. As DNA, the CDR3 is TGCGCCAGCAGCTTGGAAGCAGGGGCGGACTATGGCTACACCTTC.

This clonotype appeared many times. The genes are TRBV7-2 and TRBJ1-3; no clear D gene. The CDR3 is made up of 12 amino acids. V shed 1 base and J shed 3 bases, with 1 base lying between them. CDR1 is SGHTA and CDR2 is FQGNSA in the germline V gene. Here the CDR3 reads CASSLDGNTIYF. The CDR3, as DNA: TGTGCCAGCAGCTTAGATGGAAACACCATATATTTT.

V gene TRBV29-1 combines with J gene TRBJ2-2; D not certain. V was trimmed by 3 bases and J by 2 bases, leaving 10 bases between them. The CDR3 runs to 14 residues. Germline values: CDR1 SQVTM, CDR2 ANQGSEA. This CDR3 reads CSVEKGRNTGELFF. Here the CDR3 DNA reads TGCAGCGTTGAGAAAGGCAGAAACACCGGGGAGCTGTTTTTT.

This clonotype came up many times. V is TRBV12-3 or TRBV12-4 and J is TRBJ2-2, with D possibly called TRBD1 or TRBD2 (5 bases each). Trimming left V 3 bases short and J 1 base short, with 9 bases between. CDR3 length: 15 residues. The CDR3 nucleotides read TGTGCCAGCAGTTTCGCAGGGAGGAACACCGGGGAGCTGTTTTTT. Translation gives CASSFAGRNTGELFF.

Many counts were recorded for this clonotype. The chain uses TRBV20-1 and TRBJ2-7; D possibly corresponds to TRBD2 (6 bases). The V end lost 4 bases, the J end lost 0 bases, and 22 bases lay between the germline ends. CDR1 and CDR2 (germline): DFQATT, SNEGSKA (reference sequence). The CDR3 totals 17 residues. This CDR3 reads CSAKVAYFGSDSYEQYF. The CDR3 nucleotides read TGCAGTGCTAAGGTTGCTTATTTCGGGAGTGACTCCTACGAGCAGTACTTC.

This clonotype was seen ten or more times. CDR3 loop: CASSSGTGRYNEQFF. The CDR3 DNA reads as TGTGCCAGCAGTTCCGGGACAGGAAGATACAATGAGCAGTTCTTC. This rearrangement joins TRBV27 to TRBJ2-1; 8 bases line up with TRBD1. CDR3 length: 15 residues. Per germline, CDR1 MNHEY and CDR2 SMNVEV (reference sequence). V lost 4 bases, J lost 4 bases, and 6 bases stayed unmatched.

The sample holds many counts of this clonotype. The V and J genes are TRBV4-2 and TRBJ2-4; TRBD1 is a possible D gene (6 bases). V was trimmed by 2 bases and J by 7 bases, leaving 15 bases between them. In germline, CDR1 is LGHNA, CDR2 YNFKEQ. The CDR3 spans 15 residues. The chain's CDR3 is CASSQPSGDTNIQYF. The CDR3 region has the DNA TGTGCCAGCAGCCAACCTTCAGGGGACACCAACATTCAGTACTTC.

In this sample, this clonotype turned up many times. The gene calls are TRBV5-5 and TRBJ2-2; possibly TRBD1 for D (6 bases). Germline-derived CDR1 and CDR2 are SGHKS and YYEKEE (reference sequence). Trimming removed 2 bases from V and 7 bases from J, with 12 bases in between. The CDR3 totals 14 residues. CDR3 sequence reads: CASSFGTGNGELFF. CDR3 nucleotide sequence: TGTGCCAGCAGCTTCGGTACAGGGAACGGGGAGCTGTTTTTT. Variable domain in full (rest from reference TRBV5-5 and TRBJ2-2): DAGVTQSPTHLIKTRGQQVTLRCSPISGHKSVSWYQQVLGQGPQFIFQYYEKEERGRGNFPDRFSARQFPNYSSELNVNALLLGDSALYLCASSFGTGNGELFFGEGSRLTVL.

The chain employs TRBV10-3 and TRBJ1-1; unclear D gene. CDR1 is ENHRY and CDR2 is SYGVKD in the germline V gene. V lost 6 bases, J lost 1 base, and 12 bases lay in between. The CDR3 covers 14 residues. In DNA form, the CDR3 reads TGTGCCATCAGAAAAGGGCCTGCGAACACTGAAGCTTTCTTT. This codes for CAIRKGPANTEAFF.

This clonotype was detected only a few times. The V call is TRBV7-3, the J call TRBJ2-1; no definite D call. V lost 1 base, J lost 0 bases, and 4 bases lay in between. Germline CDR1 SGHTA, CDR2 FQGTGA. The CDR3 contains 14 residues. This chain's CDR3 is CASSLRYSYNEQFF. As DNA, the CDR3 is TGTGCCAGCAGCTTAAGGTACTCCTACAATGAGCAGTTCTTC.

This clonotype has a count of ten or more. The V gene is TRBV10-2, the J gene TRBJ2-7, with TRBD1 matching over 7 bases. V dropped 8 bases and J dropped 5; count of bases not matched to a gene: 18. The CDR3 spans 16 residues. The germline V gene encodes CDR1 WSHSY and CDR2 SAAADI. The CDR3 is CASLDIRQGMGHEQYF. Written as DNA, the CDR3 is TGCGCCAGCTTAGACATACGACAGGGAATGGGACACGAGCAGTACTTC.

The CDR3 sequence is CASSDTNSGANVLTF. The CDR3 DNA reads TGTGCCAGCAGTGATACCAACTCTGGGGCCAACGTCCTGACTTTC. The chain combines TRBV25-1 with TRBJ2-6; the D is unclear. CDR1 and CDR2 (germline): MGHDK, SYGVNS. CDR3 length: 15 residues. Deletions cut 3 bases from V and 0 bases from J, with 6 bases between.